Below, 27 T cell receptor beta chains from the same sample are listed, as sequenced in a study of Graves' ophthalmopathy and Graves' hyperthyroidism. Amplification of the TCR beta CDR3 regions used RNA transcripts (as template). First-round RT-PCR used HTBI primers; second-round multiplex PCR followed. Each CDR3 protein is one row after TCRdb ran MiXCR on the multiplex PCR reads. The data hold approximately 480,000 distinct CDR3 sequences, with approximately 15% observed a single time. Sequences were obtained from blood. Every receptor here comes from a woman aged 30 to 39 with Graves' ophthalmopathy.

Ten or more counts support this clonotype. V gene TRBV30 combines with J gene TRBJ1-1; maybe TRBD1 (6 bases). The CDR3 is made up of 16 amino acids. The V end lost 2 bases, the J end lost 4 bases, and 20 bases lay between the germline ends. Looked up from germline, CDR1 is GTSNPN and CDR2 is SVGIG (reference sequence). CDR3 in amino acids: CAWSPWGGQGSTEAFF. CDR3 in DNA: TGTGCCTGGAGTCCTTGGGGGGGCCAGGGATCCACTGAAGCTTTCTTT. Based on the CDR3 plus reference TRBV30 and TRBJ1-1, the full variable domain is SQTIHQWPATLVQPVGSPLSLECTVEGTSNPNLYWYRQAAGRGLQLLFYSVGIGQISSEVPQNLSASRPQDRQFILSSKKLLLSDSGFYLCAWSPWGGQGSTEAFFGQGTRLTVV.

V usage is TRBV6-1 and J usage is TRBJ2-2, with a tentative D call TRBD2 (5 bases). V lost 7 bases to trimming and J lost 1 base, with 13 bases between them. Germline V gene sequence: CDR1 MNHNS, CDR2 SASEGT. The CDR3 totals 15 residues. CDR3 bases: TGTGCCAGCACCAACCTAGGACTGAACACCGGGGAGCTGTTTTTT. Its translation is CASTNLGLNTGELFF.

The chain is built from TRBV12-3 or TRBV12-4 and TRBJ2-5, with D possibly being TRBD1 (6 bases). V lost 5 bases, J lost 4 bases, and 20 bases lay in between. The CDR3 covers 16 residues. As DNA, the CDR3 is TGTGCCAGCAGTATTGAATATAGGACAGATACAGAGACCCAGTACTTC. Its protein product is CASSIEYRTDTETQYF.

There are many counts of this clonotype. The V gene is TRBV28, the J gene TRBJ1-1, with TRBD1 matching 9 bases. CDR3 length equals 12 residues. The trim removed 6 bases at V and 10 bases at J, leaving 6 bases unmatched. CDR1 and CDR2 from the germline V gene are MDHEN and SYDVKM. The CDR3 region is CASRPPTGGAFF. DNA for the CDR3: TGTGCCAGCAGGCCTCCGACAGGGGGAGCTTTCTTT.

This chain joins TRBV20-1 and TRBJ1-6; 7 bases match TRBD1. CDR1 is DFQATT, CDR2 SNEGSKA, per germline (reference sequence). The CDR3 covers 15 residues. The trim removed 6 bases at V and 8 bases at J, leaving 13 bases unmatched. The DNA of the CDR3 is TGCAGTGCCGCTCGACAGGGAAGAATGGATTCACCCCTCCACTTT. Translating gives CSAARQGRMDSPLHF.

This clonotype appeared many times. V and J are TRBV28 and TRBJ2-7, with TRBD1 matching over 8 bases. The germline CDR1 and CDR2 sequences are MDHEN and SYDVKM. The CDR3 has 13 residues. Germline trimming cut 1 base from V and 5 bases from J; bases unmatched to any gene: 1. For the CDR3, the DNA is TGTGCCAGCAGTTTATCAGGGGGCGACGAGCAGTACTTC. As protein: CASSLSGGDEQYF.

The rearrangement uses TRBV19 and TRBJ1-1; D not resolved. V was trimmed by 0 bases and J by 0 bases, leaving 8 bases between them. The CDR3 consists of 15 residues. Germline V gene sequence: CDR1 LNHDA, CDR2 SQIVND (reference sequence). The CDR3 here is CASSIDLGLNTEAFF. CDR3 coding DNA: TGTGCCAGTAGTATAGATCTGGGCCTGAACACTGAAGCTTTCTTT.

This clonotype was detected ten times or more. The chain uses TRBV5-1 and TRBJ1-6; 7 positions match TRBD1. There are 15 residues in the CDR3. The V segment lost 4 bases and the J segment 8 bases; nucleotides outside the gene matches: 9. Germline-derived CDR1 and CDR2 are SGHRS and YFSETQ. The CDR3 spells CASSPDRMLDSPLHF. The CDR3 region has the DNA TGCGCCAGCAGCCCGGACAGGATGCTGGATTCACCCCTCCACTTT.

This clonotype was seen a few times. This rearrangement joins TRBV4-1 to TRBJ2-4; TRBD2 agrees at 7 bases. With 4 bases clipped from V and 1 base from J, the junction kept 10 bases outside the gene matches. The germline gives CDR1 MGHRA, CDR2 YSYEKL. The CDR3 consists of 17 residues. The CDR3 loop reads CASSLQSGERAKNIQYF. The CDR3 DNA reads as TGCGCCAGCAGCCTTCAAAGCGGGGAGAGGGCCAAAAACATTCAGTACTTC.

This clonotype has just a few counts. Germline and junction disagree at one end, which may indicate a read error. The chain couples TRBV5-4 to TRBJ2-3; 12 nucleotides align to TRBD2. The CDR3 runs 18 residues. The germline gives CDR1 SGHNT, CDR2 YYREEE (reference sequence). The CDR3 nucleotides read TGTGCCAGCAGCTTGGGACTAGCGGGAGTGGGCGGCACAGATACACAGTATTTT. Amino acid sequence: CASSLGLAGVGGTDTQYF.

This clonotype was seen only a few times. The chain is built from TRBV6-5 and TRBJ2-5; D remains unclear. The germline V gene encodes CDR1 MNHEY and CDR2 SVGAGI. The CDR3 is 13 residues long. Trimming cost V 4 bases and J 5 bases, with 11 bases left between them. CDR3 sequence (DNA): TGTGCCAGCAGTTCCCACGAAGATGAGACCCAGTACTTC. Amino acids: CASSSHEDETQYF.

The table lists this clonotype with many counts. This chain uses TRBV2 with TRBJ2-7; D is undetermined. The ends were cut back, 6 bases at V and 2 bases at J, with 8 bases in the middle. The CDR3 totals 12 residues. In germline, CDR1 is SNHLY, CDR2 FYNNEI. CDR3 region: CASSVQTYEQYF. The CDR3 region has the DNA TGTGCCAGCAGCGTACAGACCTACGAGCAGTACTTC.

This chain joins TRBV18 and TRBJ1-1; tentative D call: TRBD1 (6 bases). V was pared by 2 bases and J by 0 bases, with 16 bases between. Germline V gene data show CDR1 as KGHSH and CDR2 as LQKENI. CDR3 length equals 17 residues. Written as DNA, the CDR3 is TGTGCCAGCTCACCATTCTTACAGGGCCATCTGAACACTGAAGCTTTCTTT. It translates to CASSPFLQGHLNTEAFF.

This clonotype was detected ten times or more. The chain recombines TRBV27 with TRBJ2-7; the D gene could be TRBD1 or TRBD2 (5 bases each). From germline, CDR1 is MNHEY and CDR2 SMNVEV (reference sequence). Trimming removed 3 bases at V and 3 bases at J, with 21 bases between. The CDR3 consists of 17 residues. CDR3 nucleotide sequence: TGTGCCAGCAGTTTGGGACGCCCGGGCCCGACAAACTACGAGCAGTACTTC. The encoded protein is CASSLGRPGPTNYEQYF.

This chain joins TRBV11-1 and TRBJ2-5, with TRBD2 identical over 11 bases. The CDR3 runs 18 residues. J lost 2 bases, V lost 1 base, and 9 bases had no gene match. The germline CDR1 and CDR2 sequences are SGHAT and FQDESV (reference sequence). CDR3 sequence reads: CASSLDTLGTSGQETQYF. The DNA of the CDR3 is TGTGCCAGCAGCTTAGACACCCTCGGGACTAGCGGACAAGAGACCCAGTACTTC.

This clonotype has a count of ten or more. The chain couples TRBV28 to TRBJ1-3, with D unclear. Germline values: CDR1 MDHEN, CDR2 SYDVKM. The CDR3 sequence is 14 residues long. Trimming removed 11 bases from V and 4 bases from J, with 18 bases in between. The CDR3 protein is CARTMGSRGNTIYF. CDR3 in DNA: TGTGCCCGCACAATGGGAAGTAGGGGAAACACCATATATTTT.

This clonotype was observed at least ten times. The V call is TRBV24-1, the J call TRBJ2-7; no reliable D call. Germline V gives CDR1 KGHDR, CDR2 SFDVKD. Trimming removed 3 bases from V and 6 bases from J, with 20 bases in between. This CDR3 region has 16 residues. CDR3 sequence: CATSDDSGGFYGEQYF. The CDR3 DNA sequence: TGTGCCACCAGTGATGATTCCGGTGGGTTCTATGGCGAGCAGTACTTC.

This chain links TRBV2 with TRBJ2-2; perhaps D is TRBD1 or TRBD2 (6 bases each). The germline CDR1 and CDR2 sequences are SNHLY and FYNNEI. The CDR3 consists of 15 residues. V lost 10 bases to trimming and J lost 4 bases, with 19 bases between them. The CDR3 loop reads CATQPGAVGTGELFF. The CDR3 coding sequence is TGTGCCACCCAGCCGGGGGCAGTCGGCACCGGGGAGCTGTTTTTT.

As concerns this clonotype: The germline gene is not matched at one end of the junction; a read error may be the cause. The CDR3 DNA reads as TGTGCCAGCGCCCCGGGTGGAGTAGCCAAAAACATTAAGTACTTC. Encoded protein: CASAPGGVAKNIKYF. This sequence joins TRBV28 and TRBJ2-4; D unresolved. From germline, CDR1 is MDHEN and CDR2 SYDVKM. The CDR3 contains 15 residues.

This clonotype has only a few counts. Without the conserved terminal phenylalanine or tryptophan, this CDR3 likely stems from a read error. The chain employs TRBV13 and TRBJ1-2, with 7 bases lining up with TRBD1. The junction had 14 bases not matched to a gene; V was cut back by 0 bases and J by 4 bases. Germline V CDR1 and CDR2: PRHDT, FYEKMQ (reference sequence). The CDR3 is made up of 18 amino acids. The CDR3 coding sequence is TGTGCCAGCAGCTTAGGCCCCGACAGGGCCGGTGGGATCTATGGCTACACCCTC. Translated: CASSLGPDRAGGIYGYTL.

In its sample, this clonotype was seen many times. This chain uses TRBV28 with TRBJ1-5, with D tentatively TRBD1 (5 bases). The CDR3 loop spans 16 amino acids. Germline CDR1 and CDR2: MDHEN and SYDVKM. Trimming cost V 7 bases and J 2 bases, with 18 bases left between them. CDR3 DNA sequence: TGTGCCAGCATCCCTCCAGGGCGTCTGGGCAATCAGCCCCAGCATTTT. Its translation: CASIPPGRLGNQPQHF.

The V call is TRBV6-2 or TRBV6-3, the J call TRBJ1-1; D call uncertain. From germline, CDR1 is MNHEY and CDR2 SVGEGT. The CDR3 length is 12 residues. The V and J ends lost 8 bases and 8 bases respectively, with 15 bases between them. The DNA for the CDR3 is TGTGCCAGCGATGAGGGAGGAACCGAAGCTTTCTTT. It yields the protein CASDEGGTEAFF.

This clonotype was recorded many times. V and J are TRBV6-1 and TRBJ2-2; D remains unclear. The CDR3 contains 12 residues. In germline, CDR1 is MNHNS, CDR2 SASEGT. V gave up 7 bases and J gave up 6 bases, with 9 bases separating them. The chain's CDR3 is CASKREAGELFF. CDR3 DNA sequence: TGTGCCAGCAAACGTGAGGCCGGGGAGCTGTTTTTT.

V usage is TRBV30 and J usage is TRBJ2-7; D call uncertain. This CDR3 contains 12 residues. V lost 4 bases, J lost 8 bases, and 15 bases lay in between. Germline-derived CDR1 and CDR2 are GTSNPN and SVGIG (reference sequence). The CDR3 region is CAWTPKGPKQYF. CDR3 DNA: TGTGCCTGGACCCCCAAAGGACCTAAGCAGTACTTC.

This clonotype was observed a handful of times. V usage is TRBV4-1 and J usage is TRBJ2-4, with TRBD1 identical over 7 bases. Germline V gene data show CDR1 as MGHRA and CDR2 as YSYEKL. This CDR3 comprises 14 residues. The ends lost 3 bases at V and 9 bases at J; junction bases unmatched: 8. CDR3 nucleotides: TGCGCCAGCAGCCAGATCCGGGACAGCAGCATTCAGTACTTC. Its translation: CASSQIRDSSIQYF.

This clonotype is labeled medium-sized (0.01 to 0.1%). The V call is TRBV6-1, the J call TRBJ2-6; tentatively, D is TRBD2 (5 bases). V lost 4 bases and J lost 1, with 11 bases in between. From germline, CDR1 is MNHNS and CDR2 SASEGT. The CDR3 length is 16 residues. The CDR3 DNA reads TGTGCCAGCAGTGGGTTCGGGGATTCTGGGGCCAACGTCCTGACTTTC. Encoded protein: CASSGFGDSGANVLTF.

V and J are TRBV7-9 and TRBJ2-5, with D possibly called TRBD1 or TRBD2 (5 bases each). The CDR3 contains 14 residues. V lost 1 base and J lost 4, with 10 bases in between. Germline V CDR1 and CDR2: SEHNR, FQNEAQ (reference sequence). In DNA form, the CDR3 reads TGTGCCAGCAGCTTAGGTTTGGGGACAGAGACCCAGTACTTC. Translated: CASSLGLGTETQYF. Full variable domain (outside the CDR3, taken from reference TRBV7-9 and TRBJ2-5): DTGVSQNPRHKITKRGQNVTFRCDPISEHNRLYWYRQTLGQGPEFLTYFQNEAQLEKSRLLSDRFSAERPKGSFSTLEIQRTEQGDSAMYLCASSLGLGTETQYFGPGTRLLVL.